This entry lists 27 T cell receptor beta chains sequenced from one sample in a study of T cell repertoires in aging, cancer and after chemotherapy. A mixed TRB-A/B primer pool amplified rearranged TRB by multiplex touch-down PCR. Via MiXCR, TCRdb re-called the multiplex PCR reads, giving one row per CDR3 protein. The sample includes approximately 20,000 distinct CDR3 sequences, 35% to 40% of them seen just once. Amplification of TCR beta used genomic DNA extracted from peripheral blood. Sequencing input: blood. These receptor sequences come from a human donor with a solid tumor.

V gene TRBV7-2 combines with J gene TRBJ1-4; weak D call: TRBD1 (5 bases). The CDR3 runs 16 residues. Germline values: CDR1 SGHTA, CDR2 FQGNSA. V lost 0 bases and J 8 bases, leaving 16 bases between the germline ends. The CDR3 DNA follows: TGTGCCAGCAGCTTAGCGCAGATGGGGACGGGGGAAAAACTGTTTTTT. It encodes CASSLAQMGTGEKLFF.

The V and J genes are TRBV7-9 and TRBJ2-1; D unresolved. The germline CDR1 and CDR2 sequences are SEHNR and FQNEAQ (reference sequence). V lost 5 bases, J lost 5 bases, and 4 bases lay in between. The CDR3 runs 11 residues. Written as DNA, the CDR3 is TGTGCCAGCAGCACCAACAATGAGCAGTTCTTC. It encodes CASSTNNEQFF.

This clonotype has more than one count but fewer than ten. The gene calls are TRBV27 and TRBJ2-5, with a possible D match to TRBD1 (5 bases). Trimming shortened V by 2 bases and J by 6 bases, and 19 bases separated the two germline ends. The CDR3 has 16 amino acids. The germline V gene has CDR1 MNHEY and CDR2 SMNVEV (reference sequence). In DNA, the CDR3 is TGTGCCAGCAGTTTAAATTTCGGACACACGACGCAGACCCAGTACTTC. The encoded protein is CASSLNFGHTTQTQYF.

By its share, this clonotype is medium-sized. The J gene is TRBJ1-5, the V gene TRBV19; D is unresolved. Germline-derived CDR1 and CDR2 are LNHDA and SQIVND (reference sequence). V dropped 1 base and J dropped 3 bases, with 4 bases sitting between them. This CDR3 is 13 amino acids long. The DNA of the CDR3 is TGTGCCAGTAGTATAGGTTTCAATCAGCCCCAGCATTTT. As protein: CASSIGFNQPQHF.

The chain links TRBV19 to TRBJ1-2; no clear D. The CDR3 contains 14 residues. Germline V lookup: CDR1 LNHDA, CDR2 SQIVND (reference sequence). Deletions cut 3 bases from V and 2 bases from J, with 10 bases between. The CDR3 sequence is CASSIGQSNYGYTF. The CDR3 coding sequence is TGTGCCAGTAGTATTGGGCAGTCCAACTATGGCTACACCTTC.

The CDR3: CAISESRQETQYF. For the CDR3, the DNA is TGTGCCATCAGTGAGTCGAGACAAGAGACCCAGTACTTC. This rearrangement joins TRBV10-3 to TRBJ2-5, with D unclear. V dropped 0 bases and J dropped 2 bases, with 4 bases sitting between them. This CDR3 has 13 residues. From germline, CDR1 is ENHRY and CDR2 SYGVKD.

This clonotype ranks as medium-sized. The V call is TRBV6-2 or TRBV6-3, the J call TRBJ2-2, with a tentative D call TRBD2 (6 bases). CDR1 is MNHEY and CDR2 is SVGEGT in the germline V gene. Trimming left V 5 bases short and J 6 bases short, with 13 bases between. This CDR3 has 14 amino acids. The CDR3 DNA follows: TGTGCCAGCAGTCAGACTAGGCTCCCCGGGGAGCTGTTTTTT. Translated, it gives CASSQTRLPGELFF.

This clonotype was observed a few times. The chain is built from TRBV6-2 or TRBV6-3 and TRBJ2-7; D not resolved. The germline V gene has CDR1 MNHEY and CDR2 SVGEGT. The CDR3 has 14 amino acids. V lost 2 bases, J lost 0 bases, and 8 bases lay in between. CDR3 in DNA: TGTGCCAGCAGTTACGGGCTGTACTCCTACGAGCAGTACTTC. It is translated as CASSYGLYSYEQYF.

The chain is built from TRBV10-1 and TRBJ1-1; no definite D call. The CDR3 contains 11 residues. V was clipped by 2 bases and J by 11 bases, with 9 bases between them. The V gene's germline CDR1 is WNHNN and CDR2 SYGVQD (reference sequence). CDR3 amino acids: CASSEGLRAFF. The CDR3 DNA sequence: TGCGCCAGCAGTGAGGGCCTGCGGGCTTTCTTT.

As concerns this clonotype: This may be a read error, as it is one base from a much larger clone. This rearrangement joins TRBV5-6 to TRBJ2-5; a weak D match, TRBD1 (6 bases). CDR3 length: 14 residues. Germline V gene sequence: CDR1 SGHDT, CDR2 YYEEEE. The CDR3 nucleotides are TGTGCCAGCAGCACAGGACAGTTGGGCGAGACCCATTACTTC. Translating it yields CASSTGQLGETHYF.

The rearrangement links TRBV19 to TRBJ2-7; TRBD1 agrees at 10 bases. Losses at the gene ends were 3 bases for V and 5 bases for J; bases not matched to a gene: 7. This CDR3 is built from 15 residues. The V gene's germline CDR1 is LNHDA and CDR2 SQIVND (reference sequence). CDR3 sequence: CASSMTGGRFDEQYF. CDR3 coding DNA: TGTGCCAGTAGTATGACAGGGGGCCGTTTCGACGAGCAGTACTTC. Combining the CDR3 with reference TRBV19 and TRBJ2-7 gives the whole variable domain DGGITQSPKYLFRKEGQNVTLSCEQNLNHDAMYWYRQDPGQGLRLIYYSQIVNDFQKGDIAEGYSVSREKKESFPLTVTSAQKNPTAFYLCASSMTGGRFDEQYFGPGTRLTVT.

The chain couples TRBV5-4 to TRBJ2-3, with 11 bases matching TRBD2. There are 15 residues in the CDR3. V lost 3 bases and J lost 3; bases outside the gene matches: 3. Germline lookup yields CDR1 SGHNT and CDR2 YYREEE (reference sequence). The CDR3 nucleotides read TGTGCCAGCAGCTCGTGGACTAGCGGGACAGATACGCAGTATTTT. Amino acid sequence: CASSSWTSGTDTQYF.

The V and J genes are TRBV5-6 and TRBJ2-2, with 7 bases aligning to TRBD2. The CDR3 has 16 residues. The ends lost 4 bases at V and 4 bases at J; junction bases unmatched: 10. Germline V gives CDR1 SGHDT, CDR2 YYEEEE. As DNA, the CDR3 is TGTGCCAGCAGCCCCGTGGGAGGGGAGGTCACCGGGGAGCTGTTTTTT. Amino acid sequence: CASSPVGGEVTGELFF. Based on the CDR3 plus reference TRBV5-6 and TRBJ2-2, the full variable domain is DAGVTQSPTHLIKTRGQQVTLRCSPKSGHDTVSWYQQALGQGPQFIFQYYEEEERQRGNFPDRFSGHQFPNYSSELNVNALLLGDSALYLCASSPVGGEVTGELFFGEGSRLTVL.

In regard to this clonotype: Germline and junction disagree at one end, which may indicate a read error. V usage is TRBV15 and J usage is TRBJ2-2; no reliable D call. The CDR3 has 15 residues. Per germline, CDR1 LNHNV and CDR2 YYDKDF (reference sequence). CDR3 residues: CATNRDLRVSGELFF. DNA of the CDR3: TGTGCCACCAACAGAGATCTCCGCGTGAGCGGGGAGCTGTTTTTT.

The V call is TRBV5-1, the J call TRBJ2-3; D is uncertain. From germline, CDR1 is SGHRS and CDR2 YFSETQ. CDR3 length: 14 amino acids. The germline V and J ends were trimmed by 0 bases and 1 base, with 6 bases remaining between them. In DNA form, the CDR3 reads TGCGCCAGCAGCTTGGGGGATGGCACAGATACGCAGTATTTT. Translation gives CASSLGDGTDTQYF.

This CDR3 is CASSLTGGVTHEQYF. DNA of the CDR3: TGTGCCAGCAGCTTGACAGGGGGCGTAACCCACGAGCAGTACTTC. The chain employs TRBV7-9 and TRBJ2-7, with 10 bases that match TRBD1. The germline V gene has CDR1 SEHNR and CDR2 FQNEAQ (reference sequence). Unmatched junction bases numbered 7, after V lost 3 bases and J lost 5 bases. The CDR3 extends over 15 amino acids.

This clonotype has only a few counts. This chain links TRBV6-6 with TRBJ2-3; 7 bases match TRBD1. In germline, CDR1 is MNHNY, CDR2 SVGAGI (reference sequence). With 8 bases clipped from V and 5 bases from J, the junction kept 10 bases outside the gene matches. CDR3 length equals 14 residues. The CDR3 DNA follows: TGTGCCAGCGCAATAGACAGGGAAAGAGATACGCAGTATTTT. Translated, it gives CASAIDRERDTQYF.

CDR3 amino acids: CATKRETQYF. The CDR3 bases are TGTGCCACTAAACGAGAGACCCAGTACTTC. The rearrangement joins TRBV6-1 to TRBJ2-5; unclear D gene. Deletions cut 10 bases from V and 4 bases from J, with 7 bases between. The CDR3 is made up of 10 amino acids. Germline V gives CDR1 MNHNS, CDR2 SASEGT.

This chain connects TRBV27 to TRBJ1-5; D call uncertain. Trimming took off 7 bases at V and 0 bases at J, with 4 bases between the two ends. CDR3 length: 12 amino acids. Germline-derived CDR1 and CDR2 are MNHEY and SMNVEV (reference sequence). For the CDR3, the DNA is TGTGCCAGCAAAACTAGCAATCAGCCCCAGCATTTT. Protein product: CASKTSNQPQHF.

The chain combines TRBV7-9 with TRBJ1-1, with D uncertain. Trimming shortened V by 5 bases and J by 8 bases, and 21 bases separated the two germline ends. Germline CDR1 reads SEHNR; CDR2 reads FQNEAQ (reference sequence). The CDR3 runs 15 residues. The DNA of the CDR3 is TGTGCCAGCAGCCCATTGAATCCCGGAGTACACGAAGCTTTCTTT. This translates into CASSPLNPGVHEAFF.

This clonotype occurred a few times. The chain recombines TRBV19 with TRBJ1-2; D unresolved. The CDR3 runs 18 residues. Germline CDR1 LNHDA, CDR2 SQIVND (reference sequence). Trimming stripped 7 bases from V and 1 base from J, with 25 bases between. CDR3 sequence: CASTPFKLVARGNYGYTF. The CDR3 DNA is TGTGCCAGTACCCCTTTCAAGCTGGTAGCTCGAGGTAACTATGGCTACACCTTC.

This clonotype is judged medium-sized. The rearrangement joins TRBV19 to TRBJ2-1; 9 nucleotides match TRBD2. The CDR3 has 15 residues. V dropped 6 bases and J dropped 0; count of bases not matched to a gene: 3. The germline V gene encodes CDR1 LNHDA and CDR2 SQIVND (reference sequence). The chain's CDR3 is CASRPTSGSYNEQFF. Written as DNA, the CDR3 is TGTGCCAGTAGACCGACTAGCGGCTCCTACAATGAGCAGTTCTTC.

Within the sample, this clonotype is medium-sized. CDR3 in amino acids: CASSLTSGFVTQYF. The CDR3 bases are TGTGCCAGTAGTCTAACCTCAGGTTTCGTGACCCAGTACTTC. The chain links TRBV19 to TRBJ2-5; D ambiguous. The V gene's germline CDR1 is LNHDA and CDR2 SQIVND (reference sequence). V lost 5 bases, J lost 7 bases, and 17 bases lay in between. The length of the CDR3 is 14 residues.

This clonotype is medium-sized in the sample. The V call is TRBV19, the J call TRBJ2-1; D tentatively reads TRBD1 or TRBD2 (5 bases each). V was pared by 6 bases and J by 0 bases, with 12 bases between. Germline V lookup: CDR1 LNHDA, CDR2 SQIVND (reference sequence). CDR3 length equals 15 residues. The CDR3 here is CASSVGRSSYNEQFF. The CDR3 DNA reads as TGTGCCAGTAGCGTGGGACGGAGCTCCTACAATGAGCAGTTCTTC.

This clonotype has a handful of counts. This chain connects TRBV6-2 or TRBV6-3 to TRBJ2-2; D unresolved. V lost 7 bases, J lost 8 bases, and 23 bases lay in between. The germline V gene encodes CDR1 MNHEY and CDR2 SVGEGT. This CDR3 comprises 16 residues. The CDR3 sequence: CASTHEALVLSGELFF. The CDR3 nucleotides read TGTGCCAGCACCCACGAGGCCCTGGTCCTTTCTGGGGAGCTGTTTTTT.

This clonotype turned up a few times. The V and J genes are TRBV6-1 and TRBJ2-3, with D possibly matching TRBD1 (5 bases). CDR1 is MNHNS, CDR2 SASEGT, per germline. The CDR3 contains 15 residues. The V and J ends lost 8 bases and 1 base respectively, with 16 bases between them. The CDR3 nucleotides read TGTGCCAGCTCGGAACAGGAGACGGGCACAGATACGCAGTATTTT. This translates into CASSEQETGTDTQYF.

CDR3 sequence reads: CASSPGQGAGNTIYF. The DNA for the CDR3 is TGTGCCAGCAGTCCCGGACAGGGGGCTGGAAACACCATATATTTT. The chain recombines TRBV6-5 with TRBJ1-3, with 10 bases that match TRBD1. The germline V gene encodes CDR1 MNHEY and CDR2 SVGAGI. V shed 5 bases and J 2 bases; nucleotides not matched to a gene: 3. The CDR3 consists of 15 residues.